Listed below are T cell receptor beta chains from one sample, sequenced in a study of blood T cell repertoires in COVID-19. The method was immunoSEQ multiplex PCR; TCRdb's version includes in-frame clones alone and lacks a portion of them. The table has roughly 250,000 clones, around 85% seen once. The sample taken for sequencing was PBMCs or T cells enriched from blood (not recorded which). The receptor set was obtained from a young woman who had recovered from COVID-19. Each CDR3 is given without its conserved first and last residue. Each record gives: J gene, V gene, CDR3 protein.

j_gene: TRBJ2-2; v_gene: TRBV6-5; CDR3aa: ASILAEGTGELF
j_gene: TRBJ2-1; v_gene: TRBV29-1; CDR3aa: SVEGSRSGGAGEQF
j_gene: TRBJ1-4; v_gene: TRBV6-1; CDR3aa: ASSEAPGQGYEKLF
j_gene: TRBJ1-6; v_gene: TRBV2; CDR3aa: ASSFRGPTGNSPLH
j_gene: TRBJ2-2; v_gene: TRBV7-9; CDR3aa: ASSRVVLSDSVNTGELF
j_gene: TRBJ1-2; v_gene: TRBV28; CDR3aa: ASSFIFGTGYGYT
j_gene: TRBJ2-7; v_gene: TRBV30; CDR3aa: AWSVRTGSEQY
j_gene: TRBJ2-3; v_gene: TRBV28; CDR3aa: ASSLPHGLIDTQY
j_gene: TRBJ2-3; v_gene: TRBV11-2; CDR3aa: ASSSPDRVTDTQY
j_gene: TRBJ2-3; v_gene: TRBV18; CDR3aa: ASSPWSVFGTSSTDTQY
j_gene: TRBJ2-5; v_gene: TRBV4-1; CDR3aa: ASSQNPQGAGETQY
j_gene: TRBJ2-7; v_gene: TRBV6-1; CDR3aa: ASSEAHLGSSYEQY
j_gene: TRBJ1-1; v_gene: TRBV18; CDR3aa: ASSPLRENTEAF
j_gene: TRBJ1-2; v_gene: TRBV28; CDR3aa: ASSFGRGPYGYT
j_gene: TRBJ1-1; v_gene: TRBV29-1; CDR3aa: SVLRDMNTEAF
j_gene: TRBJ1-2; v_gene: TRBV5-4; CDR3aa: ASSLPTQDGYT
j_gene: TRBJ1-4; v_gene: TRBV18; CDR3aa: ASSPNQGTAEKLF
j_gene: TRBJ1-2; v_gene: TRBV19; CDR3aa: ASSIKGPYGYT
j_gene: TRBJ1-2; v_gene: TRBV2; CDR3aa: ASSEEGGPNYGYT
j_gene: TRBJ1-1; v_gene: TRBV28; CDR3aa: ASSSLRTAEAF
j_gene: TRBJ1-2; v_gene: TRBV5-4; CDR3aa: ASSLEGRVAYGYT
j_gene: TRBJ2-5; v_gene: TRBV5-6; CDR3aa: ASSLGAYQETQY
j_gene: TRBJ2-7; v_gene: TRBV6-5; CDR3aa: ASSGAGASYEQY
j_gene: TRBJ2-1; v_gene: TRBV7-3; CDR3aa: ASSAGLVPDNEQF
j_gene: TRBJ2-3; v_gene: TRBV28; CDR3aa: ASSLAPAGATDTQY
j_gene: TRBJ2-5; v_gene: TRBV30; CDR3aa: AWSVQAGGRETQY
j_gene: TRBJ2-5; v_gene: TRBV19; CDR3aa: ASSIGTGRETQY
j_gene: TRBJ2-3; v_gene: TRBV19; CDR3aa: ASSTDSGITDTQY
j_gene: TRBJ1-3; v_gene: TRBV28; CDR3aa: ASSRTVGNTIY
j_gene: TRBJ2-7; v_gene: TRBV28; CDR3aa: ASRTGPNKQY
j_gene: TRBJ1-2; v_gene: TRBV19; CDR3aa: ASSHNRGSYWYGYT
j_gene: TRBJ1-1; v_gene: TRBV5-1; CDR3aa: ASSFGQPNTEAF
j_gene: TRBJ2-7; v_gene: TRBV4-2; CDR3aa: ASSQTPGTSDTSEQY
j_gene: TRBJ2-7; v_gene: TRBV28; CDR3aa: ASRSHLEQY
j_gene: TRBJ2-2; v_gene: TRBV7-9; CDR3aa: ASSLAYNTGELF
j_gene: TRBJ1-4; v_gene: TRBV19; CDR3aa: ASSIGGEKLF
j_gene: TRBJ1-3; v_gene: TRBV7-6; CDR3aa: ASSLALRPGNSGNTIY
j_gene: TRBJ1-5; v_gene: TRBV19; CDR3aa: ASNIGGTGREVQH
j_gene: TRBJ1-2; v_gene: TRBV2; CDR3aa: ASSPGQPFGYT
j_gene: TRBJ1-1; v_gene: TRBV29-1; CDR3aa: SGTPGGWGTEAF
j_gene: TRBJ1-1; v_gene: TRBV27; CDR3aa: ASSPSDGGRDAF
j_gene: TRBJ1-6; v_gene: TRBV5-6; CDR3aa: ASTLGRGDNSPLH